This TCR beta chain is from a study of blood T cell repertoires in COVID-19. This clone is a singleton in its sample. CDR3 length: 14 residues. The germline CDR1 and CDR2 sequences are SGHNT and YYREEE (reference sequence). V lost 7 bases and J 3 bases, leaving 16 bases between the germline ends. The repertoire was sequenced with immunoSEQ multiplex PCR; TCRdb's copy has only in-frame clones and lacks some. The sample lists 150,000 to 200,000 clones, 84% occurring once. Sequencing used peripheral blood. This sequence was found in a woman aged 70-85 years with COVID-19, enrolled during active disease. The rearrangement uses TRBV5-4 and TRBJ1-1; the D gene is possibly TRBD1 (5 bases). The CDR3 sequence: CASGNPLGDTEAFF. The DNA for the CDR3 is TGTGCCAGCGGAAACCCGTTAGGGGACACTGAAGCTTTCTTT.